This T cell receptor (beta chain) originates from a study of shared clonotypes between healthy human individuals. V dropped 3 bases and J dropped 2 bases, with 3 bases sitting between them. Per the germline V gene, CDR1 is SGHAT and CDR2 is FQNNGV. The CDR3 runs to 12 residues. Produced via immunoSEQ multiplex PCR; TCRdb's table is partial and in-frame only. The table has about 2.4 million clones, 85% to 95% seen once. The source is a man between 18 and 35 years old in good health. The gene calls are TRBV11-2 and TRBJ2-3; D is ambiguous. Source material: naive CD4+ T cells sorted from blood. The sample's subset: CD45RA+ positively selected. The DNA for the CDR3 is TGTGCCAGCAGCTTTATCACAGATACGCAGTATTTT. It translates to CASSFITDTQYF.